Ten or more counts support the clone carrying this T cell receptor (beta chain). The antigen remains unidentified. These data belong to a study of T cells after yellow fever vaccination. Across the whole study: Preparation of fractions with low cell numbers was performed using SMART-Seq v4 Ultra Low Input.

Whole-study findings and limits: Booster samples showed a return of most primary-vaccination clones (roughly 96% CD4, about 88% CD8). Abundant contaminating clonotypes from the bulk population could appear in FACS-sorted repertoires.

Template-switching 5'RACE yielded the TCR cDNA; a universal primer site and UMIs were added in the process. A single record per CDR3 protein comes from TCRdb applying MiXCR to the 5' RACE reads. Of some 670,000 distinct CDR3 sequences listed, more than 9% are singletons. This clonotype originated in a man between 25 and 39 years old who received the YFV17D yellow fever vaccine. Sequencing was performed on PBMCs, taken on the day of the yellow fever booster vaccination.

The chain's CDR3 is CSVDSPYGYTF. The CDR3 bases are TGCAGCGTTGATAGCCCCTATGGCTACACCTTC. The chain joins TRBV29-1 to TRBJ1-2; D is unresolved. V dropped 3 bases and J dropped 4 bases, with 6 bases sitting between them. Germline V gives CDR1 SQVTM, CDR2 ANQGSEA. The length of the CDR3 is 11 residues.